These T cell receptor beta chains were read from a single sample in a study of blood T cell repertoires in COVID-19. The method was immunoSEQ multiplex PCR; TCRdb's version includes in-frame clones alone and lacks a portion of them. The repertoire has 150,000 or so clones, 86% of them found once; the top ten carry roughly 8%. The source material was peripheral blood. All receptors derive from a woman in her sixties with acute or convalescent COVID-19. Each CDR3 is given with its conserved first and last residue. A D gene is named only where the DNA matches it firmly. Expanded clones get a size class; other rows say once, few or many, or leave the size out.

- | TRBJ2-2 | - | TRBV2 | CASSGLAGTGELFF | TGTGCCAGCAGCGGGCTGGCAGGGACCGGGGAGCTGTTTTTT
TRBD1 | TRBJ1-2 | - | TRBV2 | CASSKDRANGYTF | TGTGCCAGCAGTAAGGACAGGGCCAATGGCTACACCTTC
TRBD1 | TRBJ1-5 | - | TRBV18 | CASSPGQGAVQPQHF | TGTGCCAGCTCCCCGGGACAGGGGGCTGTTCAGCCCCAGCATTTT
- | TRBJ2-5 | - | TRBV6-5 | CGTRGRGMETQYF | TGTGGCACCCGGGGAAGGGGGATGGAGACCCAGTACTTC
- | TRBJ2-2 | - | TRBV5-1 | CASSLGDTGELFF | TGCGCCAGCAGCTTGGGAGACACCGGGGAGCTGTTTTTT
TRBD1 | TRBJ1-2 | many | TRBV6-5 | CASRYDRGYGYTF | TGTGCCAGCAGATACGACAGGGGGTATGGCTACACCTTC
TRBD1 | TRBJ1-1 | - | TRBV7-9 | CASSTPGQGLLGNTEAFF | TGTGCCAGCAGCACGCCGGGACAGGGGTTATTGGGGAACACTGAAGCTTTCTTT
TRBD1 | TRBJ1-2 | - | TRBV5-1 | CASSLEGQGGYGYTF | TGCGCCAGCAGCTTGGAGGGACAGGGAGGCTATGGCTACACCTTC
- | TRBJ1-5 | - | TRBV7-9 | CASSDARDKQPQHF | TGTGCCAGCAGCGATGCCAGGGATAAGCAGCCCCAGCATTTT
TRBD2 | TRBJ2-5 | - | TRBV12-5 | CASGLGAGGWETQYF | TGTGCTAGTGGTCTTGGTGCGGGGGGCTGGGAGACCCAGTACTTC